This T cell receptor beta chain was found in a study of Ad26.COV2.S vaccination and SARS-CoV-2 variants (TCRdb year 2021). Study-wide context: Vaccine-arm donors came from COV1001, a multicentre, randomized, double-blind, placebo-controlled phase I-IIa trial of Ad26.COV2.S in healthy adults. Trial participants were randomized into five groups of five: low-dose or high-dose Ad26.COV2.S given once or twice, or placebo on both occasions. Throughout the experiments and outcome assessment, investigators stayed blinded to trial group allocation. The specificity and breadth of SARS-CoV-2-reactive T cell receptors after Ad26.COV2.S vaccination were assessed by TCRbeta repertoire sequencing. The TCR-sequenced set comprised around 30 samples: approximately 20 Ad26.COV2.S vaccine recipients, 5 placebo recipients and 8 SARS-CoV-2 convalescent individuals. Dosing of Ad26.COV2.S was intramuscular, at either 5x10^10 or 1x10^11 viral particles, delivered as one shot or as two shots spaced 56 days apart.

TCRbeta CDR3 regions were sequenced with the immunoSEQ Assay. After extraction, genomic DNA underwent amplification by bias-controlled multiplex PCR, followed by high-throughput sequencing. The authors' pipeline ran thus. To quantify the absolute abundance of every unique TCRbeta CDR3 region, sequences were collapsed and filtered. T cell fraction was estimated by normalizing TCRbeta template counts to usable DNA, with usable DNA measured through amplification of reference genes found in all nucleated cells. Repertoire TCRs were annotated as SARS-CoV-2-specific by exact matching of V gene, CDR3 amino acid sequence and J gene to a known reactive TCR set. The reference SARS-CoV-2 TCR set was obtained from MIRA and was filtered for enrichment in COVID-19-positive ImmuneCODE repertoires, whereby public or cross-reactive TCRs were removed. Using the MIRA antigens, annotated TCRs were further analysed by specific ORF or by position within an ORF. Depth was the summed frequency of annotated unique rearrangements, while breadth was defined as annotated unique rearrangements over total unique productive rearrangements. Two-sided Wilcoxon rank-sum tests were used to compare TCR breadth between groups. Here the immuneACCESS table is served through TCRdb, limited to in-frame sequences with V and J called. Missing clones are a known gap in these copies; in checked studies unresolved V genes cover under half, and the rest lacks a known reason. V, J and clone size reflect that table, while D and trimming were determined from the DNA. The sample data list 300,000 to 400,000 clones, and roughly nine tenths of these were observed just once. The top ten clones comprise 6.4% of the sample.

On this clone itself: Its antigen is currently not known. The sample holds no much larger clone one base away, and base qualities are not on file.

Reading from cysteine to phenylalanine, the CDR3 counts 12 amino acids. Only the CDR3 part of the read is kept: 36 bases, read in frame from the first base. Reading the germline V gene gives CDR1 SGHRS and CDR2 YFSETQ. V loses 5 bases, J loses 2 bases, and the germline ends lie 7 bases apart. This sample's treatment or condition label indicates: some 19 received Ad26.COV2.S at low or high dose, single or two shots; about five received placebo; per-sample allocation not given. For vaccine and placebo recipients, repertoires were sequenced using samples collected on day 63 after the first injection. Between 29 July and 7 August 2020, Cohort 1b enrolled 25 adults aged 18-55 years at one site in Boston, USA. Ad26.COV2.S consisted of a replication-incompetent adenovirus type 26 vector by which a prefusion-stabilized SARS-CoV-2 spike protein from the original Wuhan strain was expressed. Paper-wide results and their limitations: Ad26.COV2.S recipients had higher spike-specific TCR breadth than placebo recipients (P = 0.0014). Non-spike TCR breadth was comparable between vaccine and placebo recipients, consistent with the vaccine containing only spike. The authors noted that total T cell responses may have been underestimated by the TCR breadth and depth analyses. Substantial breadth of spike-specific CD8+ and CD4+ T cell responses was reported after vaccination. The study lacked the statistical power to compare responses across vaccine doses or regimens.

This receptor chain uses TRBV5-1 and TRBJ2-5; the D gene identity is not certain. The sample here was peripheral blood, taken in a trial of Ad26.COV2.S vaccine versus placebo. The sequence came from a person between 18 and 60 years old who received the Ad26.COV2.S COVID-19 vaccine or a placebo. In nucleotides, the sequence is TGCGCCAGCAGTTCCCAGCAAGAGACCCAGTACTTC. Its protein is CASSSQQETQYF.